These 22 T cell receptor beta chains were sequenced from one sample in a study of T cell responses to AZD1222 COVID-19 vaccine. The repertoire was sequenced with immunoSEQ multiplex PCR; TCRdb's copy has only in-frame clones and lacks some. The sample shows under 150,000 clones, under 95% of them seen only once. Sequencing used peripheral blood, obtained on day 0 of AZD1222 vaccination. The receptors derive from an adult in good health.

The V gene is TRBV13, the J gene TRBJ1-3, with D unclear. Germline CDR1 reads PRHDT; CDR2 reads FYEKMQ (reference sequence). V lost 5 bases and J lost 0, with 11 bases in between. The CDR3 is 15 amino acids. The CDR3 region is CASSPGVDSGNTIYF. The CDR3 DNA follows: TGTGCCAGCAGCCCCGGTGTGGACTCTGGAAACACCATATATTTT.

The genes are TRBV6-5 and TRBJ2-5; 7 positions agree with TRBD1. V shed 9 bases and J 2 bases; nucleotides not matched to a gene: 9. Germline loops: CDR1 MNHEY, CDR2 SVGAGI. CDR3 length: 14 amino acids. The CDR3 bases are TGTGCCAGTTCGTTCGGGACAGCTCAAGAGACCCAGTACTTC. Translating gives CASSFGTAQETQYF.

This sequence joins TRBV5-1 and TRBJ2-5; a weak D match, TRBD2 (6 bases). V was shortened by 0 bases and J by 3 bases, with 12 bases between the two germline ends. CDR1 and CDR2 (germline): SGHRS, YFSETQ. This CDR3 comprises 15 residues. The CDR3 sequence: CASSLDPGVEETQYF. The CDR3 DNA reads TGCGCCAGCAGCTTGGATCCGGGGGTCGAAGAGACCCAGTACTTC. Supplemented by reference TRBV5-1 and TRBJ2-5, the full variable domain reads KAGVTQTPRYLIKTRGQQVTLSCSPISGHRSVSWYQQTPGQGLQFLFEYFSETQRNKGNFPGRFSGRQFSNSRSEMNVSTLELGDSALYLCASSLDPGVEETQYFGPGTRLLVL.

The V and J genes are TRBV27 and TRBJ1-5; TRBD1 might be the D (6 bases). Germline V gene lookup returns CDR1 MNHEY and CDR2 SMNVEV (reference sequence). V was clipped by 3 bases and J by 3 bases, with 12 bases between them. CDR3 length: 15 amino acids. The DNA for the CDR3 is TGTGCCAGCAGTTTTTCAGGGGTCCCCAATCAGCCCCAGCATTTT. It codes for CASSFSGVPNQPQHF.

V is TRBV7-2 and J is TRBJ1-1; 9 bases line up with TRBD1. There are 18 residues in the CDR3. V gave up 2 bases and J gave up 0 bases; unmatched junction bases: 10. Germline CDR1 and CDR2: SGHTA and FQGNSA. Here the CDR3 DNA reads TGTGCCAGCAGCTTACACTCGGGGACAGGGATCATGAACACTGAAGCTTTCTTT. Translated: CASSLHSGTGIMNTEAFF.

V usage is TRBV4-3 and J usage is TRBJ2-2; perhaps TRBD2 as D (7 bases). The germline gives CDR1 LGHNA, CDR2 YSLEER. The V gene lost 0 bases and the J gene lost 8 bases, with 22 bases spanning the gap. There are 18 residues in the CDR3. This CDR3 is CASSQDTLAGAEGGELFF. CDR3 in DNA: TGCGCCAGCAGCCAAGATACCCTCGCGGGGGCTGAGGGAGGGGAGCTGTTTTTT.

The gene calls are TRBV9 and TRBJ2-1; D possibly corresponds to TRBD2 (7 bases). The germline V gene encodes CDR1 SGDLS and CDR2 YYNGEE. There are 15 residues in the CDR3. The V end was cut by 2 bases, the J end by 5 bases, with 14 bases between. CDR3 region: CASSVGGAQDNEQFF. The CDR3 nucleotides read TGTGCCAGCAGCGTGGGGGGGGCCCAGGACAATGAGCAGTTCTTC.

The chain has TRBV7-6 and TRBJ2-7, with 14 bases identical to TRBD2. This CDR3 is 15 amino acids long. J gave up 4 bases and V 5 bases, and 4 bases lay outside the gene matches. Germline-derived CDR1 and CDR2 are SGHVS and FNYEAQ. CDR3 in amino acids: CASSPGLAGGYEQYF. CDR3 nucleotide sequence: TGTGCCAGCAGCCCCGGACTAGCGGGAGGATACGAGCAGTACTTC.

This chain joins TRBV6-5 and TRBJ1-4; no firm D call. The CDR3 is made up of 14 amino acids. Germline CDR1 and CDR2: MNHEY and SVGAGI. V was clipped by 2 bases and J by 1 base, with 5 bases between them. CDR3 sequence: CASSYGVTNEKLFF. The CDR3 nucleotides are TGTGCCAGCAGTTACGGGGTAACTAATGAAAAACTGTTTTTT.

The chain joins TRBV7-2 to TRBJ2-7, with D perhaps matching TRBD1 or TRBD2 (6 bases each). The CDR3 runs 16 residues. Trimming stripped 1 base from V and 6 bases from J, with 19 bases between. Germline V gene sequence: CDR1 SGHTA, CDR2 FQGNSA. The CDR3 loop reads CASSLDGGPFKPEQYF. The CDR3, as DNA: TGTGCCAGCAGCTTAGATGGGGGGCCCTTCAAACCCGAGCAGTACTTC.

The chain is built from TRBV24-1 and TRBJ2-2, with D possibly being TRBD2 (5 bases). Per the germline V gene, CDR1 is KGHDR and CDR2 is SFDVKD. V lost 0 bases and J lost 1, with 11 bases in between. This CDR3 has 17 amino acids. The CDR3 here is CATSDLLSGLNTGELFF. The CDR3 nucleotides read TGTGCCACCAGTGATTTGTTGTCGGGGTTGAACACCGGGGAGCTGTTTTTT.

This chain links TRBV6-5 with TRBJ1-5; D possibly corresponds to TRBD1 (5 bases). V was clipped by 6 bases and J by 4 bases, with 16 bases between them. This CDR3 is built from 15 residues. Germline V CDR1 and CDR2: MNHEY, SVGAGI. DNA of the CDR3: TGTGCCAGCAGAATTCAGGGACCCGTGAATCAGCCCCAGCATTTT. It encodes CASRIQGPVNQPQHF.

The V gene is TRBV18, the J gene TRBJ2-5; weak D call: TRBD2 (7 bases). CDR3 length: 19 amino acids. The V gene lost 4 bases and the J gene lost 2 bases, with 26 bases spanning the gap. Germline-derived CDR1 and CDR2 are KGHSH and LQKENI. The CDR3 sequence: CASSLQRPGGQNLQETQYF. CDR3 coding DNA: TGTGCCAGCTCACTACAACGTCCGGGGGGACAAAACCTTCAAGAGACCCAGTACTTC.

The chain has TRBV9 and TRBJ2-7, with unresolved D. This CDR3 contains 15 residues. Germline CDR1 reads SGDLS; CDR2 reads YYNGEE. V was trimmed by 0 bases and J by 2 bases, leaving 12 bases between them. In DNA, the CDR3 is TGTGCCAGCAGCGTAGATCCCTCCGACCCCTACGAGCAGTACTTC. It specifies CASSVDPSDPYEQYF.

This clone has a single count. V and J are TRBV29-1 and TRBJ1-5; 7 nucleotides agree with TRBD1. With 6 bases clipped from V and 2 bases from J, the junction kept 1 base outside the gene matches. Germline V gene data show CDR1 as SQVTM and CDR2 as ANQGSEA. The CDR3 loop spans 12 amino acids. The DNA of the CDR3 is TGCAGCGTCGGACAGGGCAATCAGCCCCAGCATTTT. It codes for CSVGQGNQPQHF.

The rearrangement joins TRBV25-1 to TRBJ2-2; 9 positions match TRBD2. CDR1 is MGHDK and CDR2 is SYGVNS in the germline V gene. V was pared by 6 bases and J by 2 bases, with 7 bases of the junction left unmatched. The CDR3 is 16 residues long. This chain's CDR3 is CASRPPSGTNTGELFF. The CDR3 region has the DNA TGTGCCAGCAGACCCCCTAGCGGGACAAACACCGGGGAGCTGTTTTTT.

The rearrangement joins TRBV28 to TRBJ2-1; possible D gene TRBD1, 6 bases. Germline loops: CDR1 MDHEN, CDR2 SYDVKM. CDR3 length: 15 residues. The V end was cut by 6 bases, the J end by 4 bases, with 16 bases between. The CDR3 nucleotides are TGTGCCAGCAGAGGCCACGTAGGGGGTTACAATGAGCAGTTCTTC. It specifies CASRGHVGGYNEQFF. Full variable domain (outside the CDR3, taken from reference TRBV28 and TRBJ2-1): DVKVTQSSRYLVKRTGEKVFLECVQDMDHENMFWYRQDPGLGLRLIYFSYDVKMKEKGDIPEGYSVSREKKERFSLILESASTNQTSMYLCASRGHVGGYNEQFFGPGTRLTVL.

This clone occurred a few times. The rearrangement joins TRBV7-9 to TRBJ1-2; D uncertain. The CDR3 runs 16 residues. Germline loops: CDR1 SEHNR, CDR2 FQNEAQ (reference sequence). V lost 3 bases and J 7 bases, leaving 21 bases between the germline ends. The DNA of the CDR3 is TGTGCCAGCAGCTTGGAGGTGGGGAGGGAACGGCGTGGCTACACCTTC. Amino acids: CASSLEVGRERRGYTF.

The chain has TRBV3-1 (or the pseudogene TRBV3-2) and TRBJ2-2; TRBD2 might be the D (5 bases). The germline gives CDR1 LGHDT, CDR2 YNNKEL (reference sequence). With 4 bases removed from V and 4 bases from J, the gap between germline ends came to 10 bases. The CDR3 runs 14 residues. For the CDR3, the DNA is TGTGCCAGCAGCCTCCGGGGAACCACCGGGGAGCTGTTTTTT. Amino acids: CASSLRGTTGELFF.

CDR3 region: CASSIRSVSAYEQYF. The CDR3 nucleotides are TGTGCCAGCAGCATCCGGTCCGTCTCGGCCTACGAGCAGTACTTC. The chain recombines TRBV27 with TRBJ2-7, with D unclear. The germline V gene has CDR1 MNHEY and CDR2 SMNVEV (reference sequence). V gave up 6 bases and J gave up 2 bases, with 17 bases separating them. The CDR3 runs to 15 residues.

This chain connects TRBV7-8 to TRBJ2-2; maybe TRBD2 (6 bases). Deletions cut 6 bases from V and 2 bases from J, with 19 bases between. The CDR3 sequence is 17 residues long. Germline CDR1 SGHVS, CDR2 FQNEAQ. In DNA, the CDR3 is TGTGCCAGCAGTCAAAGGGCCGGGACTTTTAACACCGGGGAGCTGTTTTTT. Its protein product is CASSQRAGTFNTGELFF.

The V gene is TRBV29-1, the J gene TRBJ2-1, with TRBD2 matching 11 bases. V was pared by 2 bases and J by 9 bases, with 6 bases of the junction left unmatched. The CDR3 has 14 residues. Germline loops: CDR1 SQVTM, CDR2 ANQGSEA. The chain's CDR3 is CSVELTSGSPEQFF. The CDR3 region has the DNA TGCAGCGTTGAATTAACTAGCGGGAGTCCTGAGCAGTTCTTC.